This is a list of T cell receptor beta chains from one sample in a study of post-analysis software for immune sequencing data. One entry per CDR3 protein, called by TCRdb with MiXCR from the PCR reads. The sample has about 770,000 distinct CDR3 sequences; around 45% are singletons. Sequencing used blood. The receptors were gathered from a girl aged 5-17 years with multiple sclerosis. CDR3s include the opening cysteine and the closing phenylalanine or tryptophan. The D gene is left open where the match is weak. A row's size may be missing; if present it is once, few, many or a size class.

v_call	j_call	clone_size	d_call	cdr3_nt	cdr3_aa
TRBV9	TRBJ2-1	few	-	TGTGCCAGCAGCGTAGCTTGGCGCGGGACCAACAATGAGCAGTTCTTC	CASSVAWRGTNNEQFF
TRBV5-1	TRBJ2-3	-	-	TGCGCCAGCAGCTTGGCCCTCGAGATGGTAGATACGCAGTATTTT	CASSLALEMVDTQYF
TRBV20-1	TRBJ2-1	-	TRBD2	TGCAGTGCTTGGACTAGCGGGGGGGTGAATGAGCAGTTCTTC	CSAWTSGGVNEQFF
TRBV12-3/TRBV12-4	TRBJ2-7	-	-	-	CASSWYEGGYTFGSGTYEQYF
TRBV15	TRBJ2-7	many	TRBD2	TGTGCCACCAGCAGAGGTCAGCGGGAGGGCCGCGACGAGCAGTACTTC	CATSRGQREGRDEQYF
TRBV6-2/TRBV6-3	TRBJ2-7	-	TRBD2	TGTGCCAGCAGTGGGGCTAGCGGGGGGAATCCCTACGAGCAGTACTTC	CASSGASGGNPYEQYF
TRBV29-1	TRBJ2-7	few	TRBD1	TGCAGCGTTCAGGGACAGGGGGCCGACGAGCAGTACTTC	CSVQGQGADEQYF
TRBV29-1	TRBJ2-5	-	-	TGCAGCGTTGATTCGGGACCGACCTGGGCGGAGACCCAGTACTTC	CSVDSGPTWAETQYF
TRBV12-3/TRBV12-4	TRBJ2-5	-	TRBD2	TGTGCCAGCAGTTTAGAACAGCGGGGGAAGTACTTC	CASSLEQRGKYF
TRBV20-1	TRBJ2-1	-	TRBD2	TGCAGTGCTGCTTCAGCGGGGCCGACCTACAATGAGCAGTTCTTC	CSAASAGPTYNEQFF
TRBV7-2	TRBJ2-2	-	-	TGTGCCAGCAGCTGGACCCTCGGAGGGAACACCGGGGAGCTGTTTTTT	CASSWTLGGNTGELFF
TRBV28	TRBJ2-3	-	-	TGTGCCAGCGCGGGCTACCCTAACACAGATACGCAGTATTTT	CASAGYPNTDTQYF
TRBV12-3/TRBV12-4	TRBJ1-4	few	-	TGTGCCAGCTCCCTGGACAGCTTTAATGAAAAACTGTTTTTT	CASSLDSFNEKLFF
TRBV9	TRBJ2-1	-	TRBD2	TGTGCCAGCAGCCCCGGGACTAGCGGGATCGATGAGCACTTCTTC	CASSPGTSGIDEHFF
TRBV5-1	TRBJ2-5	few	TRBD2	TGCGCCAGCAGCCTCTCACGAGGACTAGCGGGAGAAGGGGAGACCCAGTACTTC	CASSLSRGLAGEGETQYF
TRBV29-1	TRBJ2-1	-	-	TGCAGCGTCGAGACATCCGACTACAATGAGCAGTTCTTC	CSVETSDYNEQFF
TRBV29-1	TRBJ1-2	few	-	TGCAGCGCCCTCGAGCCATCGGGGGGCTACACCTTC	CSALEPSGGYTF
TRBV29-1	TRBJ1-1	-	-	TGCAGCTGGATCGGGGCCGGCACTGAAGCTTTCTTT	CSWIGAGTEAFF
TRBV24-1	TRBJ2-2	-	-	TGTGCCACCAGTGATTTGAAGCAAACGTACACCGGGGAGCTGTTTTTT	CATSDLKQTYTGELFF
TRBV24-1	TRBJ2-7	few	-	TGTGCCACCAGTGATTGGAGAGGGAGCCCAGAAATCTCCTACGAGCAGTACTTC	CATSDWRGSPEISYEQYF
TRBV6-1	TRBJ2-3	-	-	TGTGCCAGCAGTGAATTAGGCCTGGAGGGTACGCAGTATTTT	CASSELGLEGTQYF
TRBV6-2/TRBV6-3	TRBJ1-1	few	TRBD1	TGTGCCACCGCGACAGGGAGGGTCGCTGAAGCTTTCTTT	CATATGRVAEAFF
TRBV27	TRBJ2-4	-	-	TGCGCCAGCAGTTTCCAAAACATTCAGTACTTC	CASSFQNIQYF
TRBV12-3/TRBV12-4	TRBJ2-3	-	-	TGTGCCAGCAGACCTACAGGAGGGCGCACAGATACGGAGTATTTT	CASRPTGGRTDTEYF
TRBV12-3/TRBV12-4	TRBJ2-1	-	-	TGTGCCAGTATGGACCAAGGAAGGAGAAATGAGCAGTTCTTC	CASMDQGRRNEQFF
TRBV14	TRBJ2-7	few	-	TGTGCCAGCAGCCAAGCGTGGGCGCGCGAGCAGTACTTC	CASSQAWAREQYF
TRBV5-1	TRBJ2-7	few	-	TGCGCCAGCAGCTGGGAGGGACAGACCTACGAGCAGTACTTC	CASSWEGQTYEQYF
TRBV7-2	TRBJ2-1	-	-	TGTGCCAGCAGCTTTTCCACGGGGACCTACAATGAGCAGTTCTTC	CASSFSTGTYNEQFF
TRBV6-2/TRBV6-3	TRBJ1-1	-	-	TGTGCCAGCAGTTACGGTAGCATGAACACTGAAGCTTTCTTT	CASSYGSMNTEAFF
TRBV5-1	TRBJ2-5	-	-	TGCGCCAGCAGCTTGATCAGGGCTGAGACCCAGTACTTC	CASSLIRAETQYF
TRBV7-6	TRBJ2-3	-	-	TGTGCCAGCCCCGACCCCCTGCCGGAGCTCACAGATACGCAGTATTTT	CASPDPLPELTDTQYF
TRBV7-8	TRBJ2-1	-	TRBD2	TGTGCCAGCAGCCGGGGACTAGCACCTTACAATGAGCAGTTCTTC	CASSRGLAPYNEQFF
TRBV18	TRBJ2-5	-	-	TGTGCCAGCTCACCACCGGACCGGTACCAAGAGACCCAGTACTTC	CASSPPDRYQETQYF
TRBV27	TRBJ2-7	-	-	TGTGCCAGCAGTTTAGACTTGGTGGGCGAGCAGTACTTC	CASSLDLVGEQYF
TRBV11-1	TRBJ2-1	-	-	TGTGCCAGCAGCCTGGGGGCAGCTATACAGTTCTTC	CASSLGAAIQFF
TRBV7-8	TRBJ2-7	few	-	TGTGCCAGCAGCTCTAGAGGTGGGGGGAACTCCTACGAGCAGTACTTC	CASSSRGGGNSYEQYF
TRBV20-1	TRBJ2-5	-	TRBD2	TGCAGTGCTGCCCCGGGGGGTCCCCAAGAGACCCAGTACTTC	CSAAPGGPQETQYF
TRBV27	TRBJ1-2	-	-	TGTGCCAGCAGTTTATCGATCAGGGCAGGGCAGACTAACTATGGCTACACCTTC	CASSLSIRAGQTNYGYTF
TRBV18	TRBJ1-5	-	-	TGTGCCAGCTCACGACAGCCCCCAAGTCAGCCCCAGCATTTT	CASSRQPPSQPQHF
TRBV7-2	TRBJ2-3	few	-	TGTGCCAGCAGCTTCGGGAAGGCACCGAGCACAGATACGCAGTATTTT	CASSFGKAPSTDTQYF
TRBV7-3	TRBJ2-3	few	-	TGTGCCAGCAGCCCCACCGGGCGCCGTCCAGATACGCAGTATTTT	CASSPTGRRPDTQYF
TRBV7-8	TRBJ2-1	-	-	TGTGCCAGCAGCCTCCCTCCTGTGGGGATGGATGAGCAGTTCTTC	CASSLPPVGMDEQFF
TRBV7-9	TRBJ1-2	-	TRBD1	TGTGCCAGCAGCTTCGGACAGGAGGGCTACACCTTC	CASSFGQEGYTF
TRBV10-3	TRBJ1-5	-	-	TGTGCCATCAGTGAGGGTGGTCAGCCCCAGCATTTT	CAISEGGQPQHF
TRBV20-1	TRBJ1-2	few	-	TGCAGTGCTAGCGGTCAAAACGACGGAGGCTTATCGATGGGTGGCTACACCTTC	CSASGQNDGGLSMGGYTF
TRBV27	TRBJ2-2	-	TRBD2	TGTGCCAGGACTAGTTTCCTGGCTAGCGGGAGATGTAAAGTGGGCGGGGAGCTGTTTTTT	CARTSFLASGRCKVGGELFF
TRBV6-6	TRBJ2-1	-	TRBD2	TGTGCCAGCAGCACCCTCCCCTTAGCGGGAGGTGACAATGAGCAGTTCTTC	CASSTLPLAGGDNEQFF
TRBV7-9	TRBJ1-2	few	-	TGTGCCAGCACCGGAGGACTTTCGGGCGGCTACACCTTC	CASTGGLSGGYTF
TRBV7-9	TRBJ2-5	few	TRBD2	TGTGCCAGCAGCTTATCGTCGGCGACTAGCGGCTTCCAAGAGACCCAGTACTTC	CASSLSSATSGFQETQYF